This T cell receptor (beta chain) is from a study of identical twins (dated by TCRdb to 2016 to 2018). Study-wide context: To test whether fetal clonotypes persist, the study used deep sequencing on TCR alpha and beta repertoires from monozygotic twins, unrelated adults of various ages, and cord blood. To rule out contamination, the twin experiments were replicated at different times with different library preparation protocols. General findings and caveats noted by the study authors: Abundant cord blood beta clonotypes carried fewer insertions; young adult naive repertoires showed a weaker similar trend, while memory repertoires showed none. Invariant T cells such as MAIT and iNKT could partly confound zero-insertion analyses, although diverse VJ usage argued against such confounding for most clonotypes. In monozygotic twins, out-of-frame TCR alpha sharing was systematically underestimated by recombination models, although the models agreed with sharing between unrelated individuals. Compared with coincidental sharing between unrelated individuals, out-of-frame TCR alpha sequences shared between twins showed an excess of sequences with low generation probability. The excess sharing between twins in beta out-of-frame sequences was weaker because fewer shared sequences reduced the signal-to-noise ratio. Because the same donors could not be followed over many years, the conclusions depended on cross-sectional statistical analysis.

V loses 4 bases of germline sequence and J loses 10 bases, and the interval between the two ends is 13 bases. The CDR3 runs 12 residues from the cysteine to the phenylalanine. Left in the record is the CDR3 DNA by itself, 36 bases read in frame from the first base. CDR1 and CDR2 are drawn from the germline V gene (reference sequence): LGHDT, YNNKEL. Only healthy Caucasian donors were included. Three pairs of female monozygotic twins, all aged about 18 to 30 years, made up the twin cohort. Positive isolation kits from Invitrogen were used to isolate CD4+ and CD8+ T cell populations. The method was 5' RACE. Sequencing instrument: Illumina HiSeq 2000. Template switching introduced a universal primer binding site; the final cDNA contained a unique molecular identifier, enabling accurate counting of TCR cDNA molecules. Specific primers in the conserved constant-segment region were used to synthesize first-strand cDNA for the TCR alpha and beta chains. To control for contamination, every cDNA library carried two barcodes: a SMART-Mk sample barcode plus Illumina barcodes. TruSeq adapter sequences along with Illumina sample barcodes were introduced in two successive PCR steps. The Illumina HiSeq platform was used with custom primers to sequence TCR alpha and beta cDNA libraries. As for the original processing: MiGEC was used to process raw reads and extract unique molecular identifiers, and MiXCR was used to find CDR3 positions. Recombination models were inferred per individual with the repgenHMM and IGoR tools using an EM algorithm. The tcR package in R was used for shared clonotype analysis, with sharing normalized by the product of cloneset sizes. To study raw recombination without the effects of thymic and clonal selection, out-of-frame nonproductive sequences were analyzed. The raw public data were reprocessed by TCRdb itself: fastp quality trimming at Q25, MiXCR clonotype calling, in-frame beta chains only. Under each unique CDR3 protein, matching rows form one entry showing the most common genes and DNA. These V and J calls originate from TCRdb's pipeline instead of the authors' own analysis. Recorded for this sample are about 530,000 distinct CDR3 sequences; 12% to 15% of them occurred a single time. The leading ten clones occupy 0.44% of the sample.

Regarding this clonotype: Its antigen is currently not known. Per-base qualities were not stored, and no clone one base away is much larger.

These data were likewise used in another study, on yellow fever vaccine responses in identical twins. The second study's paper adds: According to the authors, in identical twins the way T cells responded to vaccination appeared partly convergent and partly personalized. The study precisely tracked vaccine-responding T cell clones in identical twins.

Input material: CD4+ T cells sorted from blood. The rearrangement joined TRBV3-1 to TRBJ1-1, with the identity of the D gene unclear. This TCR came from a woman aged 18-30 years in good health. The CDR3 in this case is CASSPRAGVAFF. Read as DNA, the sequence is TGTGCCAGCAGCCCCCGGGCTGGGGTAGCTTTCTTT.